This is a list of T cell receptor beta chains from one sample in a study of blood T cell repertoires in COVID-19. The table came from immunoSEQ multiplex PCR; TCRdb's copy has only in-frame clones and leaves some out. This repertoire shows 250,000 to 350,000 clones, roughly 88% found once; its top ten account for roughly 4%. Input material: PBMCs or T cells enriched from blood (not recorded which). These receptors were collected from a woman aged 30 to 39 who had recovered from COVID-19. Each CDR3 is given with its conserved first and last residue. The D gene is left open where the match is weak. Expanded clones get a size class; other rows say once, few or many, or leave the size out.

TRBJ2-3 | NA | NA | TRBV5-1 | CASSFIPTDTQYF | TGCGCCAGCAGCTTTATCCCCACAGATACGCAGTATTTT
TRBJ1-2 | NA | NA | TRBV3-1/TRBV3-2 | CASSQDAGHGYTF | TGTGCCAGCAGCCAAGATGCGGGGCATGGCTACACCTTC
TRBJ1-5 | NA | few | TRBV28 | CASSWALNNQPQHF | TGTGCCAGCAGCTGGGCCCTTAACAATCAGCCCCAGCATTTT
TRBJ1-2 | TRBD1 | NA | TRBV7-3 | CASSPSTGGYGYTF | TGTGCCAGCAGCCCGTCAACAGGGGGGTATGGCTACACCTTC
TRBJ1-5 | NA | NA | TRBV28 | CASRSGGPLGNQPQHF | TGTGCCAGCAGATCCGGGGGGCCCTTGGGCAATCAGCCCCAGCATTTT
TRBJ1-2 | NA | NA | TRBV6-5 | CAIQLPPSYGYTF | TGTGCCATACAATTGCCCCCTTCCTATGGCTACACCTTC
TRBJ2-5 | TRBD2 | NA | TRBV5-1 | CASSYTGLIQETQYF | TGCGCCAGCAGCTATACGGGACTAATACAAGAGACCCAGTACTTC
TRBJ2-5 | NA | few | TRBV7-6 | CASSPPLETQYF | TGTGCCAGCAGCCCCCCTCTAGAGACCCAGTACTTC
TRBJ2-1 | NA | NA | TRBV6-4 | CASSDSGLPYNEQFF | TGTGCCAGCAGTGACTCCGGACTACCTTACAATGAGCAGTTCTTC
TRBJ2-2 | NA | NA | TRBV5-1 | CASSLTWQGNTGELFF | TGCGCCAGCAGCTTAACGTGGCAGGGGAACACCGGGGAGCTGTTTTTT
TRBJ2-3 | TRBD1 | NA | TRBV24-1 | CATSDYRDRGVDTQYF | TGTGCCACCAGTGATTACCGGGACAGGGGTGTGGATACGCAGTATTTT
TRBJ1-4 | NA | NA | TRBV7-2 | CASSAHRRWTNEKLFF | TGTGCCAGCAGCGCTCACAGGCGTTGGACTAATGAAAAACTGTTTTTT
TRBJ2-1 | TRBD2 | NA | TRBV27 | CASSIGTSLNLYNEQFF | TGTGCCAGCAGTATAGGGACTAGCCTCAATCTCTACAATGAGCAGTTCTTC
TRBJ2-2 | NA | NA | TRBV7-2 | CASSPASSGTGELFF | TGTGCCAGCAGCCCCGCGTCTTCGGGCACCGGGGAGCTGTTTTTT
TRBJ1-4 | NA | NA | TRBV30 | CAWRSGNEKLFF | TGTGCCTGGAGGTCAGGGAATGAAAAACTGTTTTTT
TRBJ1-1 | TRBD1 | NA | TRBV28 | CASRGKGAWRPWTGIWEAFF | TGTGCCAGCAGAGGCAAAGGGGCCTGGAGGCCCTGGACAGGGATCTGGGAAGCTTTCTTT
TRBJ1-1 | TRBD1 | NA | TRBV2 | CASSGGGTGRLRSRAFF | TGTGCCAGCAGTGGAGGGGGGACAGGGCGTTTGAGATCGAGGGCTTTCTTT
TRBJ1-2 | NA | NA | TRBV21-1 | CASRTEPTTGYESYGYTF | TGTGCCAGCAGAACCGAACCCACGACAGGGTATGAGTCCTATGGCTACACCTTC
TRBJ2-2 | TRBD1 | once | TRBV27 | CASRLETGYDTGELFF | TGTGCCAGCAGGTTAGAGACAGGGTATGACACCGGGGAGCTGTTTTTT
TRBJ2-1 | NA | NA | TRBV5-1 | CASSLASGESEQFF | TGCGCCAGCAGCTTGGCCTCAGGGGAGAGTGAGCAGTTCTTC
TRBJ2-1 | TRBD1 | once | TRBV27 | CAIAPLRDRGHNEQFF | TGTGCCATCGCCCCCTTGAGGGACAGGGGGCATAATGAGCAGTTCTTC
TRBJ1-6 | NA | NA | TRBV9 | CASRAGERDPLHF | TGTGCCAGCAGGGCGGGGGAGCGAGATCCCCTCCACTTT
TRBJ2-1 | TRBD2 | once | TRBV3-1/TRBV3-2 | CASSQRTSGIRASNEQFF | TGTGCCAGCAGCCAAAGGACTAGCGGGATAAGAGCGAGCAATGAGCAGTTCTTC
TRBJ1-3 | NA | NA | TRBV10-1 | CASSVGFGNTIYF | TGCGCCAGCAGTGTCGGGTTCGGAAACACCATATATTTT
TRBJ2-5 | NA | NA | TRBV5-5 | CASSLQEETQYF | TGTGCCAGCAGCTTGCAGGAAGAGACCCAGTACTTC
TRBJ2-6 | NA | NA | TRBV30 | CAWEQHLSGANVLTF | TGTGCCTGGGAACAACATCTCTCTGGGGCCAACGTCCTGACTTTC
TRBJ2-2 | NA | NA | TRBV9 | CASSGSGVTGELFF | TGTGCCAGCAGCGGTTCGGGGGTCACCGGGGAGCTGTTTTTT
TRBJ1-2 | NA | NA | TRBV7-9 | CASSPSLTGQLNYGYTF | TGTGCCAGCAGCCCAAGCCTAACAGGGCAACTAAACTATGGCTACACCTTC
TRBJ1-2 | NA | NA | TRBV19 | CASSILTGQTRFNGYTF | TGTGCCAGTAGTATTTTAACCGGACAGACCCGATTCAATGGCTACACCTTC
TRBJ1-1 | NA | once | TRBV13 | CASSSRGVEAFF | TGTGCCAGCAGCTCTCGGGGTGTTGAAGCTTTCTTT
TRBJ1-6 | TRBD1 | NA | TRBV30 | CAWSLGTGKTRSPLHF | TGTGCCTGGAGTCTCGGGACAGGGAAAACGCGCTCACCCCTCCACTTT
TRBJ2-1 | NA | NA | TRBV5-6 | CASSPTGNYYNEQFF | TGTGCCAGCAGCCCCACAGGGAACTACTACAATGAGCAGTTCTTC
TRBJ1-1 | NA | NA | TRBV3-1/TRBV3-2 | CASRSTVNTEAFF | TGTGCCAGCAGGTCGACAGTGAACACTGAAGCTTTCTTT
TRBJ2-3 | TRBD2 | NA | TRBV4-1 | CASSRGLAIPSRTDTQYF | TGCGCCAGCAGCCGGGGACTAGCGATTCCGTCCCGCACAGATACGCAGTATTTT
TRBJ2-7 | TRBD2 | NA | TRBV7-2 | CASSPTSGAYEQYF | TGTGCCAGCAGCCCAACTAGCGGGGCCTACGAGCAGTACTTC
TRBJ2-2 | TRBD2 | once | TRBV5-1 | CASSLAGSGGPTGELFF | TGCGCCAGCAGCTTGGCTGGTAGCGGGGGGCCCACCGGGGAGCTGTTTTTT
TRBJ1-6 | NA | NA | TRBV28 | CASSLDFPKWSPLHF | TGTGCCAGCAGTTTAGATTTCCCTAAGTGGTCACCCCTCCACTTT
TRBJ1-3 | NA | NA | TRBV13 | CASSSDLGSGNTIYF | TGTGCCAGCAGCTCCGACTTAGGCTCTGGAAACACCATATATTTT
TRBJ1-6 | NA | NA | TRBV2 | CASSDRSSYNSPLHF | TGTGCCAGCAGTGATAGAAGCTCCTATAATTCACCCCTCCACTTT